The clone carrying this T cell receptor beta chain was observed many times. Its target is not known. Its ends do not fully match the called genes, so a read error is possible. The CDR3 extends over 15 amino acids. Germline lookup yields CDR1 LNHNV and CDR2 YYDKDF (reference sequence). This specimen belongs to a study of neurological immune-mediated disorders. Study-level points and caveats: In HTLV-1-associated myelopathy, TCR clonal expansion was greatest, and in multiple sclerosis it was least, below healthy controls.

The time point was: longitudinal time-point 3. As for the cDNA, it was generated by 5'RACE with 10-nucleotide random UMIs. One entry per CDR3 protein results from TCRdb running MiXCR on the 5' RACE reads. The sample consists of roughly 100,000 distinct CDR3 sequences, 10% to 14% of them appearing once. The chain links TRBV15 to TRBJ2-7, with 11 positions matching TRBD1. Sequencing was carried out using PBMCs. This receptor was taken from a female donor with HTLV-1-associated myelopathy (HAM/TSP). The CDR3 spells CATSRGTGGLYEQYF. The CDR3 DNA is TGTGCTACCAGCAGAGGGACAGGGGGTCTCTACGAGCAGTACTTC.